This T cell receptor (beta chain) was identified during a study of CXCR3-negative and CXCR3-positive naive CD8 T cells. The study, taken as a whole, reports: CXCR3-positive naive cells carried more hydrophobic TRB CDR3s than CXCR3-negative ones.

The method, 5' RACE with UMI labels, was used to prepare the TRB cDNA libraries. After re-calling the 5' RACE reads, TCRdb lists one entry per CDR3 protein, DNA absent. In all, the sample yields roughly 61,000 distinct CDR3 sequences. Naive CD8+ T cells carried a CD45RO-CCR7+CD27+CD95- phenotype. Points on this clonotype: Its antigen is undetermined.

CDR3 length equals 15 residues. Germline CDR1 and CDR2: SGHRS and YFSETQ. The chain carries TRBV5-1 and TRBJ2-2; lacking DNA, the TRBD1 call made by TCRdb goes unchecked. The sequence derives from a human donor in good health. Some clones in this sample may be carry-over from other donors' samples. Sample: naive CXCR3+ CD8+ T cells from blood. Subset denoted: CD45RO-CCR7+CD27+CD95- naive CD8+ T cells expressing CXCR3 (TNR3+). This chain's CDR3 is CASSVGQGTTGELFF.